This TCR beta chain originates from a study of cytomegalovirus exposure and HLA in healthy donors. The CDR3 is made up of 14 amino acids. After removal of 3 bases from V and 1 base from J, the junction contained 2 bases not matched to a gene. Germline-derived CDR1 and CDR2 are SGHDT and YYEEEE. The PCR contained 60 Vbeta and 13 Jbeta primers. TCRdb's copy holds only in-frame clones and misses some; the assay was immunoSEQ multiplex PCR. The sample lists some 150,000 clones; 80% to 90% were seen once. Worth noting for this clone: As yet, its antigen is unknown.

Study results and limitations: In an earlier analysis, about 87% or about 30%: the productive usage of most TCR beta V segments.

The sample consisted of PBMCs. The rearrangement uses TRBV5-6 and TRBJ2-5; 8 positions match TRBD1. This sequence originates from a middle-aged man in good health and CMV-seropositive. The CDR3 region has the DNA TGTGCCAGCAGCTCCGGGACAGGCCAAGAGACCCAGTACTTC. It codes for CASSSGTGQETQYF.